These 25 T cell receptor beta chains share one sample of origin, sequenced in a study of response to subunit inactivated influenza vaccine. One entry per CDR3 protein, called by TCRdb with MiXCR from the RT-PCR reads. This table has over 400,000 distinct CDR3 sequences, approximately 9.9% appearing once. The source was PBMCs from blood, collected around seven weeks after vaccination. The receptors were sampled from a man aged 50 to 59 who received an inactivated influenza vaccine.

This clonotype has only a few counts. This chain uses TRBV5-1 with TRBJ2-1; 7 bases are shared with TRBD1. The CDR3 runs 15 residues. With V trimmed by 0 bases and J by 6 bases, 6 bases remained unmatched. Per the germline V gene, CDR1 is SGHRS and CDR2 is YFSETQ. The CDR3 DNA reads TGCGCCAGCAGCTTGGGACAGGGTGTAAGCAATGAGCAGTTCTTC. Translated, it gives CASSLGQGVSNEQFF.

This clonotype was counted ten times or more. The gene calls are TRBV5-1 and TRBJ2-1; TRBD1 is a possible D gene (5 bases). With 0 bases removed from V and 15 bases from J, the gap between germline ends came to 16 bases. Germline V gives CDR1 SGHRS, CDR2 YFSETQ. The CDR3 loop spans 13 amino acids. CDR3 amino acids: CASSLGTQGRMFF. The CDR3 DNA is TGCGCCAGCAGCTTGGGGACCCAGGGCCGAATGTTCTTC.

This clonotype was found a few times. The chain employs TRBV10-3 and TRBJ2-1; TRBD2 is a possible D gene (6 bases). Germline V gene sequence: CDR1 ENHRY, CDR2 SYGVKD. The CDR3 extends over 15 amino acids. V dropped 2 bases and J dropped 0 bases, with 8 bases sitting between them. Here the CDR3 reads CAISEETSSYNEQFF. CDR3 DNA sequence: TGTGCCATCAGTGAGGAGACTAGCTCCTACAATGAGCAGTTCTTC.

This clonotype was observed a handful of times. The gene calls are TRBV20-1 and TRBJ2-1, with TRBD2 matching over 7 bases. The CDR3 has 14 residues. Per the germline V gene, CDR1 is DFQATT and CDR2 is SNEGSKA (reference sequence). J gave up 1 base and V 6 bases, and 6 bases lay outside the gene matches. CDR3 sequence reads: CSAMSGTSYNEQFF. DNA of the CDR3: TGCAGTGCCATGAGCGGGACGTCCTACAATGAGCAGTTCTTC.

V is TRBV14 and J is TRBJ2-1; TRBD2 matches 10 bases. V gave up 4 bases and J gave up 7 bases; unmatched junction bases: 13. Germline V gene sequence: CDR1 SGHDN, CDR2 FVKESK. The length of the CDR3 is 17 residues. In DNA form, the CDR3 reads TGTGCCAGCAGCCGACGGCTAGCTAGCGGGAGTATTAATGAGCAGTTCTTC. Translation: CASSRRLASGSINEQFF. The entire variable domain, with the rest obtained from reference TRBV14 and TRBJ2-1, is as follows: EAGVTQFPSHSVIEKGQTVTLRCDPISGHDNLYWYRRVMGKEIKFLLHFVKESKQDESGMPNNRFLAERTGGTYSTLKVQPAELEDSGVYFCASSRRLASGSINEQFFGPGTRLTVL.

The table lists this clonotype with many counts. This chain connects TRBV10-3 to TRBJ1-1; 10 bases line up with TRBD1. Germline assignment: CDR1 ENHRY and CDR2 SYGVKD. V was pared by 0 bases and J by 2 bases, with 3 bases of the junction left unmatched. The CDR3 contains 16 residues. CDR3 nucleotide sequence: TGTGCCATCAGTGAGTCCGGGGACAGGGGAAACACTGAAGCTTTCTTT. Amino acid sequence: CAISESGDRGNTEAFF.

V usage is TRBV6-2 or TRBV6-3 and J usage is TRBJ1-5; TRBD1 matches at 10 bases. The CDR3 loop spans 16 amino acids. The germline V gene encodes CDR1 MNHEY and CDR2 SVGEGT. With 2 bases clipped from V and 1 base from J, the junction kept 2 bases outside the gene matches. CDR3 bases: TGTGCCAGCAGTTACGGGACAGGGGCGAGCAATCAGCCCCAGCATTTT. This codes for CASSYGTGASNQPQHF.

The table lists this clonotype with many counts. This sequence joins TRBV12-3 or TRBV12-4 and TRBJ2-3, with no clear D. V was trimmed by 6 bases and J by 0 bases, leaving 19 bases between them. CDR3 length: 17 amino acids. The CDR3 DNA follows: TGTGCCAGCAGGCAAAGGTTGGGCTATTCTAGCACAGATACGCAGTATTTT. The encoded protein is CASRQRLGYSSTDTQYF.

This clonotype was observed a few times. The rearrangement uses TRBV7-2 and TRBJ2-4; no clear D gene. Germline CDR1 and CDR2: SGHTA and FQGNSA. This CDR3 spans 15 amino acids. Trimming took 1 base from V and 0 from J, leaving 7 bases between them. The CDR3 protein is CASSLGALAKNIQYF. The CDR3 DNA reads TGTGCCAGCAGCTTAGGGGCGTTAGCCAAAAACATTCAGTACTTC.

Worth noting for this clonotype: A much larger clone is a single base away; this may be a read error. CDR3 region: CACSYYPSDEQFF. CDR3 coding DNA: TGTGCCTGCAGTTACTACCCGAGCGATGAGCAGTTCTTC. V gene TRBV6-5 combines with J gene TRBJ2-1; D is ambiguous. CDR3 length: 13 amino acids. Germline CDR1 MNHEY, CDR2 SVGAGI.

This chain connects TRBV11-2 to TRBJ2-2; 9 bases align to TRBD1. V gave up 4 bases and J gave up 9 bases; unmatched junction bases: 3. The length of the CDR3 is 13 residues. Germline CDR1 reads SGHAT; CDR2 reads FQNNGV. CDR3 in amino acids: CASSSYRGRELFF. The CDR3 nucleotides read TGTGCCAGCAGCTCCTACAGGGGGCGGGAGCTGTTTTTT.

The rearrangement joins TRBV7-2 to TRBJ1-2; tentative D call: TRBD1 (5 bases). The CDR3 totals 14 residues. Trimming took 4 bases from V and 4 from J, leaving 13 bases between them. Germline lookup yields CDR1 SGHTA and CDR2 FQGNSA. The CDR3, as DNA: TGTGCCAGCAGCTCCGGGGGAAAAGTCTATGGCTACACCTTC. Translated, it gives CASSSGGKVYGYTF. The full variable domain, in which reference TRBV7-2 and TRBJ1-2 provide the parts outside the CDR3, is GAGVSQSPSNKVTEKGKDVELRCDPISGHTALYWYRQSLGQGLEFLIYFQGNSAPDKSGLPSDRFSAERTGGSVSTLTIQRTQQEDSAVYLCASSSGGKVYGYTFGSGTRLTVV.

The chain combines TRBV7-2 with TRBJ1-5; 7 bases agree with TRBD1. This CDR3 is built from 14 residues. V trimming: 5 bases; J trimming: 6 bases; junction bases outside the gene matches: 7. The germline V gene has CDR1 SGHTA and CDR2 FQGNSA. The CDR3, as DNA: TGTGCCAGCAGCCTCAACAGGGGAGCTCAGCCCCAGCATTTT. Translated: CASSLNRGAQPQHF.

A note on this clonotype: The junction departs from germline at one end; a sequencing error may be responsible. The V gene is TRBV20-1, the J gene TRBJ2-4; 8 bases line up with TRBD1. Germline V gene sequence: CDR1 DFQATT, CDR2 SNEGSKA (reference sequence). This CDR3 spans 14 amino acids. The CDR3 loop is CSAGDRGSKNIQYF. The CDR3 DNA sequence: TGCAGTGCTGGAGACAGGGGTTCCAAAAACATTCAGTACTTC.

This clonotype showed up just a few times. The CDR3 bases are TGCGCCAGCAGCCAAGATCGACAGGGCGGTGAGCAGTTCTTC. Translated, it gives CASSQDRQGGEQFF. The chain has TRBV4-3 and TRBJ2-1; 7 positions match TRBD1. CDR1 and CDR2 (germline): LGHNA, YSLEER. The CDR3 spans 14 residues. The trim removed 0 bases at V and 9 bases at J, leaving 5 bases unmatched.

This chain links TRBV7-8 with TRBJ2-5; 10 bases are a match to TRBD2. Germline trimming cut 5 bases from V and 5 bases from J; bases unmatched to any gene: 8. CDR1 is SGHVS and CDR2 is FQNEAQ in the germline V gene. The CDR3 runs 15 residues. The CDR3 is CASSRASGSRETQYF. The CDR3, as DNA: TGTGCCAGCAGCCGGGCTAGCGGGAGTAGGGAGACCCAGTACTTC.

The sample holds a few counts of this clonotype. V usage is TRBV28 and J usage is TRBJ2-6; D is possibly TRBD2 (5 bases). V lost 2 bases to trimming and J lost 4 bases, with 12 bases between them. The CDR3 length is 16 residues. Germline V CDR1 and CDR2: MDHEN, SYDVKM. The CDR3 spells CASSLGWTGGANVLTF. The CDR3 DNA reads TGTGCCAGCAGTTTAGGCTGGACGGGGGGGGCCAACGTCCTGACTTTC.

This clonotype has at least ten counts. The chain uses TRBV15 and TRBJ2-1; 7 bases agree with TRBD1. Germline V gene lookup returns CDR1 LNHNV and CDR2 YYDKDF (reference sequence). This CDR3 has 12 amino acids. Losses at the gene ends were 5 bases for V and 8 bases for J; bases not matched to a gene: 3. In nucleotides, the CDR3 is TGTGCCACCAGCCTGACAGGGTATGAGCAGTTCTTC. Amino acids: CATSLTGYEQFF. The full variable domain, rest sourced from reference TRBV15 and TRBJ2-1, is DAMVIQNPRYQVTQFGKPVTLSCSQTLNHNVMYWYQQKSSQAPKLLFHYYDKDFNNEADTPDNFQSRRPNTSFCFLDIRSPGLGDTAMYLCATSLTGYEQFFGPGTRLTVL.

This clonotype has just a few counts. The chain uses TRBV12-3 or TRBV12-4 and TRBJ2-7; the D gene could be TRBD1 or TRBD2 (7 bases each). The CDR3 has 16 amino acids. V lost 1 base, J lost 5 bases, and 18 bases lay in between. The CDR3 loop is CASSLVGLQGRDEQYF. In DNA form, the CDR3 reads TGTGCCAGCAGTTTAGTAGGCCTACAGGGGAGGGACGAGCAGTACTTC.

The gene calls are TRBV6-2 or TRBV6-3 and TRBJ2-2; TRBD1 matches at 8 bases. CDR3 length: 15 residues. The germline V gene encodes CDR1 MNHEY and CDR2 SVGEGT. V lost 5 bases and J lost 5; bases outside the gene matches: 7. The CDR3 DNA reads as TGTGCCAGCAGTGAGACAGGGGTAGGAACCGGGGAGCTGTTTTTT. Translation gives CASSETGVGTGELFF.

The CDR3 protein is CSVSSGRMSDTQYF. In nucleotides, the CDR3 is TGCAGCGTTTCGAGCGGGAGGATGAGCGATACGCAGTATTTT. The rearrangement uses TRBV29-1 and TRBJ2-3; TRBD2 matches 9 bases. Germline V gene lookup returns CDR1 SQVTM and CDR2 ANQGSEA. Trimming at V came to 5 bases and at J to 6 bases, leaving 9 bases not matched to a gene. This CDR3 comprises 14 residues.

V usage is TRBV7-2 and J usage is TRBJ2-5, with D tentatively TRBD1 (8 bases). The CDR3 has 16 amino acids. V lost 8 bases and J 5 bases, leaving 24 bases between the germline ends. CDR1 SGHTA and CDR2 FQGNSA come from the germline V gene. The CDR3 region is CASCPRTGRGEETQYF. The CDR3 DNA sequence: TGTGCCAGCTGCCCGAGGACAGGGAGGGGTGAGGAGACCCAGTACTTC.

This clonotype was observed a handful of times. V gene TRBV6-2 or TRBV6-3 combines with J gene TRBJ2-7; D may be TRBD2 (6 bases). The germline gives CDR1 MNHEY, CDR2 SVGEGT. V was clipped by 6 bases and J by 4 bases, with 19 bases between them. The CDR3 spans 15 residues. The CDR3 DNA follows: TGTGCCAGCAGACCCATTGGGGGGTCCGGATACGAGCAGTACTTC. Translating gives CASRPIGGSGYEQYF.

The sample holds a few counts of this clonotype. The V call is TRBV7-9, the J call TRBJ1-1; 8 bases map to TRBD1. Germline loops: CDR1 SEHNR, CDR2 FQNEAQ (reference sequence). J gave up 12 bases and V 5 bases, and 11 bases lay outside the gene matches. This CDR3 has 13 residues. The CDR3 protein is CASSATGEWRTFF. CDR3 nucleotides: TGTGCCAGCAGCGCGACAGGGGAATGGCGGACTTTCTTT.

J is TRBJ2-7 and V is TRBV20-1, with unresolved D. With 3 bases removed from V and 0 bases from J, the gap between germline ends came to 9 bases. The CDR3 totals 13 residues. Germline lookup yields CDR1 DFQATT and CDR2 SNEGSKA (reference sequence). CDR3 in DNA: TGCAGTGCTAGTCAGGCCGGCTCCTACGAGCAGTACTTC. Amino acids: CSASQAGSYEQYF.